The 13 T cell receptor beta chains below were found in one sample sequenced in a study of technical replicates of blood from a handful of donors. Sequenced by immunoSEQ multiplex PCR; TCRdb stores in-frame clones only, minus some. The sample contains about 82,000 clones, 95% to 96% of which appear only once. The specimen sequenced was T cells isolated from PBMCs. These receptors were obtained from a human donor in good health.

This clone was seen only once. The chain uses TRBV10-3 and TRBJ2-3, with 7 positions matching TRBD1. V lost 6 bases to trimming and J lost 0 bases; unmatched junction nucleotides: 9. Germline V gene data show CDR1 as ENHRY and CDR2 as SYGVKD. This CDR3 spans 16 amino acids. The CDR3: CAIRSYWDRSTDTQYF. CDR3 DNA sequence: TGTGCCATCAGATCCTATTGGGACAGAAGCACAGATACGCAGTATTTT.

The chain couples TRBV6-6 to TRBJ1-2; D uncertain. The CDR3 has 14 amino acids. V was pared by 2 bases and J by 0 bases, with 7 bases between. Germline CDR1 is MNHNY and CDR2 is SVGAGI (reference sequence). The CDR3, as DNA: TGTGCCAGCAGTTACGAATCAGCTAACTATGGCTACACCTTC. Protein: CASSYESANYGYTF.

The V gene is TRBV5-4, the J gene TRBJ2-5, with D unclear. CDR1 is SGHNT and CDR2 is YYREEE in the germline V gene (reference sequence). Trimming left V 0 bases short and J 5 bases short, with 11 bases between. This CDR3 is 14 amino acids long. For the CDR3, the DNA is TGTGCCAGCAGCTTGGGAGCTGAAGCGGAGACCCAGTACTTC. The encoded protein is CASSLGAEAETQYF. The variable domain in full, with the rest retrieved from reference TRBV5-4 and TRBJ2-5, is ETGVTQSPTHLIKTRGQQVTLRCSSQSGHNTVSWYQQALGQGPQFIFQYYREEENGRGNFPPRFSGLQFPNYSSELNVNALELDDSALYLCASSLGAEAETQYFGPGTRLLVL.

V is TRBV4-1 and J is TRBJ2-7; 9 bases match TRBD2. CDR1 is MGHRA, CDR2 YSYEKL, per germline. The CDR3 is 15 residues long. V trimming: 4 bases; J trimming: 0 bases; junction bases outside the gene matches: 4. This CDR3 reads CASSPLAGYSYEQYF. In DNA form, the CDR3 reads TGCGCCAGCAGCCCTCTAGCGGGGTACTCCTACGAGCAGTACTTC.

This chain links TRBV7-8 with TRBJ2-7; D remains unclear. The CDR3 is 16 amino acids. CDR1 and CDR2 from the germline V gene are SGHVS and FQNEAQ. V was clipped by 3 bases and J by 2 bases, with 17 bases between them. The DNA for the CDR3 is TGTGCCAGCAGCTTTCCCTTCGGCGGAAATCCCTACGAGCAGTACTTC. Its protein product is CASSFPFGGNPYEQYF.

CDR3 nucleotides: TGTGCCAGCAGAAATTACAGGGAGGGCACCGGGGAGCTGTTTTTT. Its protein product is CASRNYREGTGELFF. This chain joins TRBV9 and TRBJ2-2; the D gene is possibly TRBD2 (7 bases). The CDR3 is made up of 15 amino acids. CDR1 SGDLS and CDR2 YYNGEE come from the germline V gene. Trimming removed 5 bases from V and 4 bases from J, with 15 bases in between.

The chain carries TRBV5-8 and TRBJ1-4; D ambiguous. The germline gives CDR1 SGHTS, CDR2 YDEGEE. Between the trimmed V and J ends, which lost 4 bases and 0 bases, there was a span of 19 bases. CDR3 length equals 18 residues. The CDR3 loop reads CASSMATEGFATNEKLFF. CDR3 in DNA: TGTGCCAGCAGCATGGCGACGGAGGGCTTTGCAACTAATGAAAAACTGTTTTTT.

The rearrangement joins TRBV7-2 to TRBJ2-6; 7 bases agree with TRBD2. This CDR3 contains 17 residues. Germline trimming cut 1 base from V and 0 bases from J; bases unmatched to any gene: 3. From germline, CDR1 is SGHTA and CDR2 FQGNSA. Here the CDR3 reads CASSLVGGSSGANVLTF. The CDR3 DNA follows: TGTGCCAGCAGCTTAGTGGGCGGGAGCTCTGGGGCCAACGTCCTGACTTTC.

The chain carries TRBV6-5 and TRBJ2-3, with TRBD2 matching over 12 bases. The ends lost 2 bases at V and 4 bases at J; junction bases unmatched: 4. There are 16 residues in the CDR3. Germline-derived CDR1 and CDR2 are MNHEY and SVGAGI. CDR3 amino acids: CASSYGLAGGPDTQYF. The CDR3 DNA is TGTGCCAGCAGTTACGGGCTAGCGGGAGGGCCAGATACGCAGTATTTT.

Here the CDR3 DNA reads TGTGCCATTAAACCGCGGGAGGACAATGAGCAGTTCTTC. Its protein is CAIKPREDNEQFF. The rearrangement links TRBV27 to TRBJ2-1; TRBD2 matches at 8 bases. The CDR3 sequence is 13 residues long. CDR1 is MNHEY and CDR2 is SMNVEV in the germline V gene (reference sequence). Trimming cost V 10 bases and J 5 bases; bases outside gene matches: 7.

The genes are TRBV4-1 and TRBJ2-1, with 8 nucleotides matching TRBD2. CDR1 MGHRA and CDR2 YSYEKL come from the germline V gene. The CDR3 runs to 17 residues. V trimming: 1 base; J trimming: 15 bases; junction bases outside the gene matches: 20. In DNA form, the CDR3 reads TGCGCCAGCAGCCAAGCCGGGTTTCCGGGACTAGAGGAAGAGGGGTTCTTC. It encodes CASSQAGFPGLEEEGFF.

The J gene is TRBJ2-7, the V gene TRBV6-1, with a weak D call TRBD1 (5 bases). The CDR3 covers 13 residues. V gave up 5 bases and J gave up 4 bases, with 12 bases separating them. Germline values: CDR1 MNHNS, CDR2 SASEGT. The CDR3 here is CASSLRTPYEQYF. CDR3 in DNA: TGTGCCAGCAGTCTCCGGACACCTTACGAGCAGTACTTC.

The CDR3 loop is CASSLNPNNEQFF. The CDR3 DNA reads as TGTGCCAGCAGCTTAAATCCTAACAATGAGCAGTTCTTC. The chain carries TRBV7-6 and TRBJ2-1, with D unresolved. Germline V lookup: CDR1 SGHVS, CDR2 FNYEAQ. This CDR3 region has 13 residues. V dropped 2 bases and J dropped 5 bases, with 7 bases sitting between them.